A single T cell receptor (beta chain) is shown here with its context. Each donor supplied roughly 9.2 milliliters of peripheral blood. Isolating PBMCs gave at least 6.5 million of these cells per sample. This entry belongs to a study of blood T cells in healthy people across ages. A second 7 to 11 cycle PCR used barcoded and J-beta primers. TCRdb fed the 5' RACE reads into MiXCR, producing one record per CDR3 protein. The sample shows 850,000 or so distinct CDR3 sequences, less than 35% of them seen only once. The germline V gene has CDR1 SGHKS and CDR2 YYEKEE (reference sequence). CDR3 length: 18 residues. The germline V and J ends were trimmed by 5 bases and 1 base, with 22 bases remaining between them.

Material: blood. The TCR comes from a woman of 80 years or more in good health. This chain uses TRBV5-5 with TRBJ1-5; D is perhaps TRBD1 (5 bases). The CDR3 is CASRPSPQGVRSNQPQHF. Here the CDR3 DNA reads TGTGCCAGCAGACCGAGCCCCCAGGGAGTCCGGAGCAATCAGCCCCAGCATTTT.